The clone carrying this T cell receptor (beta chain) was found a few times. The antigen remains undetermined. This sample stems from a study of identical twins. CDR1 and CDR2 from the germline V gene are SGHDT and YYEEEE. The V and J ends lost 4 bases and 0 bases respectively, with 16 bases between them. The CDR3 is 16 residues long. Study-wide results and limits: Within beta out-of-frame sequences, the excess sharing observed between twins was weaker.

With template switching, a universal primer site was added, and the cDNA carried unique molecular identifiers. From the 5' RACE reads, TCRdb called clonotypes with MiXCR, one entry per CDR3 protein. The repertoire holds approximately 550,000 distinct CDR3 sequences, with about 22% as singletons. This same sample was also taken into another study, of yellow fever vaccine responses in identical twins. That publication notes: Twins reportedly appeared to share part of their vaccine T cell response while keeping part individual.

The clonotype was recovered from a woman younger than 30 in good health. The chain uses TRBV5-6 and TRBJ1-1; D is unresolved. The sequenced sample was CD4+ T cells sorted from blood. CDR3 nucleotide sequence: TGTGCCAGCAGCCTGCGGATGGACGGAATGAACACTGAAGCTTTCTTT. The encoded protein is CASSLRMDGMNTEAFF.